This T cell receptor beta chain was retrieved from a study of monozygotic twins with inflammatory bowel disease. General observations from the study: Other individuals had fewer clonotypes in common with IBD patients than with healthy twins, especially with disease activity.

Comment on this clonotype: Its target is not known.

CDR1 LGHNA and CDR2 YNFKEQ come from the germline V gene. This CDR3 is built from 16 residues. Researchers ran eight separate cDNA reactions for each sample. TCRdb reworked the 5' RACE reads into one entry per CDR3 protein, no DNA. Its table lists about 380,000 distinct CDR3 sequences. What was sequenced was blood. This receptor was identified in a human donor with ulcerative colitis or Crohn's disease, or a healthy co-twin of an affected twin (not recorded which). This rearrangement joins TRBV4-2 to TRBJ2-4. The CDR3 spells CASSHVGRSAKNIQYF.